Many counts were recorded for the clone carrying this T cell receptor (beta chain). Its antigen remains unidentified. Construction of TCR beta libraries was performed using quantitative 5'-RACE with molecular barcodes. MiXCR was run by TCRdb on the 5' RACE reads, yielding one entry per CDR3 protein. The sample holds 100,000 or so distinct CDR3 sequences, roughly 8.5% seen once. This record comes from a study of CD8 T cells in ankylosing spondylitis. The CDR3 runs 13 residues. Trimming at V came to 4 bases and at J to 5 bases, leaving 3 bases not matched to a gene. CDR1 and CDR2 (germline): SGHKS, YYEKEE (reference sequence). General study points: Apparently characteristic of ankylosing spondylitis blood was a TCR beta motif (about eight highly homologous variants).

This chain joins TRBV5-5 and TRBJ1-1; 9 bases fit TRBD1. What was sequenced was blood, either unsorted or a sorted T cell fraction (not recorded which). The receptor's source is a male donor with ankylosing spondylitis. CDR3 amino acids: CASSTDRGTEAFF. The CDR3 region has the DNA TGTGCCAGCAGCACGGACAGGGGAACTGAAGCTTTCTTT. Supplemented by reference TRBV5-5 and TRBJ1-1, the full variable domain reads DAGVTQSPTHLIKTRGQQVTLRCSPISGHKSVSWYQQVLGQGPQFIFQYYEKEERGRGNFPDRFSARQFPNYSSELNVNALLLGDSALYLCASSTDRGTEAFFGQGTRLTVV.